This record covers a single T cell receptor beta chain. No antigen is known for it. Trimming cost V 6 bases and J 1 base, with 12 bases left between them. From germline, CDR1 is SNHLY and CDR2 FYNNEI. The CDR3 loop spans 14 amino acids. The source of the sample is a study of CD8 T cells in ankylosing spondylitis. Study-wide results and caveats: As reported, disease-linked clones showed significant enrichment in matched ankylosing spondylitis synovial fluid. A subset of motif variants has previously been described in the synovial fluid and blood of reactive arthritis. Researchers report that disease-linked clones proved CD8+ and relatively rare in peripheral blood.

As the method for making TCR beta libraries, quantitative 5'-RACE with molecular barcodes was used. TCRdb redid the calling of the 5' RACE reads with MiXCR, one entry per CDR3 protein. The profile shows 250,000 to 350,000 distinct CDR3 sequences, roughly 20% of them singletons. Sequenced: blood, either unsorted or a sorted T cell fraction (not recorded which). The chain has TRBV2 and TRBJ2-5, with D tentatively TRBD2 (5 bases). The TCR comes from a female donor with ankylosing spondylitis or in good health (not recorded which). CDR3 DNA: TGTGCCAGCAGCCCGGGGATCCTCCAAGAGACCCAGTACTTC. Translation gives CASSPGILQETQYF.